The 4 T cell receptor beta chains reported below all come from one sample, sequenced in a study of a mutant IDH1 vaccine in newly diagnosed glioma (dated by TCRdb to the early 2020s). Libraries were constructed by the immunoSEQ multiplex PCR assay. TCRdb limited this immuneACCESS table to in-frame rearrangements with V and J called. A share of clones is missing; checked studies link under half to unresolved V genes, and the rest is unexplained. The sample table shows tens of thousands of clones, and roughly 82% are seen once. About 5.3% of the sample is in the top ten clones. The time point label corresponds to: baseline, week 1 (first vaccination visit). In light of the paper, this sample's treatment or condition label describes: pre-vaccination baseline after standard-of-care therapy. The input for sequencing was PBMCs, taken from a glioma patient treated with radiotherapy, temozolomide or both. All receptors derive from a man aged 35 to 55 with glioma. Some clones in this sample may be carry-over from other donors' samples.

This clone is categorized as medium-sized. The CDR3 reads CASSLQGYEQYF. The CDR3 nucleotides read TGTGCCAGCAGCTTACAGGGTTACGAGCAGTACTTC. The J gene is TRBJ2-7, the V gene TRBV7-2; D possibly corresponds to TRBD1 (5 bases). The CDR3 contains 12 residues. Germline V gene lookup returns CDR1 SGHTA and CDR2 FQGNSA. V lost 2 bases to trimming and J lost 4 bases, with 6 bases between them.

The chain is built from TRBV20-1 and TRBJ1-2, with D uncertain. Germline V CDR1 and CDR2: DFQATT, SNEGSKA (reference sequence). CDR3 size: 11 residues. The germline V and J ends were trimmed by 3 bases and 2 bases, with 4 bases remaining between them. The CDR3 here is CSARENYGYTF. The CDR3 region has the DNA TGCAGTGCTAGGGAAAACTATGGCTACACCTTC.

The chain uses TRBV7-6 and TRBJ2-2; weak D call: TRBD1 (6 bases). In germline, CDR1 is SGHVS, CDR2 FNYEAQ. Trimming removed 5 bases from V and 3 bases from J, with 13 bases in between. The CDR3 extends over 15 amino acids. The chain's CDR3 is CASSRDIRDTGELFF. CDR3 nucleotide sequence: TGTGCCAGCAGCAGGGACATTCGGGACACCGGGGAGCTGTTTTTT.

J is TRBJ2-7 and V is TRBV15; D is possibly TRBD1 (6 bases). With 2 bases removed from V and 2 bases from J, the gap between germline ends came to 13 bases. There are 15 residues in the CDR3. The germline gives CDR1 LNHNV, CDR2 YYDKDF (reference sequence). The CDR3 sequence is CATSRTTGVPYEQYF. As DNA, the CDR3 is TGTGCCACCAGCAGAACGACAGGAGTCCCCTACGAGCAGTACTTC.